This T cell receptor (beta chain) was retrieved from a study of PD-1 blockade in classical Hodgkin lymphoma. Germline CDR1 SQVTM, CDR2 ANQGSEA. Trimming stripped 3 bases from V and 8 bases from J, with 13 bases between. The CDR3 runs 12 residues. Sequenced by immunoSEQ multiplex PCR; TCRdb stores in-frame clones only, minus some. The sample lists tens of thousands of clones; under 95% were seen once. Time point noted: cycle 4 day 1 (C4D1), after more than five weeks of nivolumab. All patients experienced relapse after autologous stem cell transplantation, and brentuximab vedotin exposure was variable.

The material was peripheral blood mononuclear cells (PBMCs), obtained before the fourth cycle of nivolumab. The clonotype was recovered from a human donor with classical Hodgkin lymphoma. V and J are TRBV29-1 and TRBJ1-2; D perhaps matches TRBD1 (6 bases). The CDR3 region has the DNA TGCAGCGTTGAGGAACAGGGAGAGGGCTACACCTTC. Translating it yields CSVEEQGEGYTF.